This paragraph covers one TCR beta chain sequence. No antigen is known for it. This sample stems from a study of cytomegalovirus exposure and HLA in healthy donors. Study findings and constraints: Cytomegalovirus-associated TCR beta chains were listed, numbering 164. TRBV6-2, TRBV6-3 and some other V segments were excluded as indistinguishable. A later analysis found that most CMV-associated TCR beta chains appeared HLA-restricted.

Healthy bone marrow donors supplied every sample. Per germline, CDR1 MNHEY and CDR2 SVGAGI. The CDR3 sequence is 13 residues long. V lost 0 bases, J lost 6 bases, and 7 bases lay in between. The primer mix had 60 Vbeta and 13 Jbeta primers. Profiling relied on immunoSEQ multiplex PCR, and the TCRdb table lists in-frame clones only, not all of them. The profile covers under 150,000 clones, with roughly 78% appearing a single time and 3% taken by the ten largest. The V and J genes are TRBV6-5 and TRBJ2-3; D is perhaps TRBD2 (5 bases). The sequenced sample was PBMCs. This receptor was taken from a man aged 40-49 years in good health and CMV-seropositive. CDR3: CASSYSTGDTQYF. CDR3 in DNA: TGTGCCAGCAGTTACTCGACGGGGGATACGCAGTATTTT.